What follows are 17 T cell receptor beta chains derived from one specimen sequenced in a study of blood T cell repertoires in COVID-19. Profiled with immunoSEQ multiplex PCR; TCRdb holds only in-frame clones, not every one. The repertoire includes 150,000 to 200,000 clones, about 86% of them detected once, and over 0.85% sits in the top ten. Material for sequencing was peripheral blood. The receptors stem from a man in his late teens or twenties with acute or convalescent COVID-19.

This chain connects TRBV29-1 to TRBJ1-2; possible D gene TRBD1, 5 bases. The V gene's germline CDR1 is SQVTM and CDR2 ANQGSEA. The CDR3 extends over 14 amino acids. V was clipped by 2 bases and J by 3 bases, with 13 bases between them. As DNA, the CDR3 is TGCAGCGTTGAACCAGGGACGGGGGACTATGGCTACACCTTC. Protein: CSVEPGTGDYGYTF. Full variable domain (outside the CDR3, taken from reference TRBV29-1 and TRBJ1-2): SAVISQKPSRDICQRGTSLTIQCQVDSQVTMMFWYRQQPGQSLTLIATANQGSEATYESGFVIDKFPISRPNLTFSTLTVSNMSPEDSSIYLCSVEPGTGDYGYTFGSGTRLTVV.

The CDR3 DNA reads TGCGCCAGCAGCCAAGTAATGCGGGGAGCCTACCAAGAGACCCAGTACTTC. It translates to CASSQVMRGAYQETQYF. The chain is built from TRBV4-1 and TRBJ2-5, with D perhaps TRBD2 (6 bases). Germline V gene data show CDR1 as MGHRA and CDR2 as YSYEKL. V lost 1 base to trimming and J lost 0 bases, with 15 bases between them. The CDR3 covers 17 residues.

The chain combines TRBV6-5 with TRBJ1-1; 9 bases line up with TRBD1. CDR3 length equals 15 residues. V shed 0 bases, J shed 5 bases, and the junction held 4 bases outside the gene matches. In germline, CDR1 is MNHEY, CDR2 SVGAGI. The CDR3 sequence: CASSYSGQGGTEAFF. CDR3 in DNA: TGTGCCAGCAGTTACTCGGGACAGGGAGGAACTGAAGCTTTCTTT.

The V gene is TRBV30, the J gene TRBJ1-1; D may be TRBD1 (6 bases). The CDR3 has 10 amino acids. With 5 bases removed from V and 9 bases from J, the gap between germline ends came to 10 bases. The germline CDR1 and CDR2 sequences are GTSNPN and SVGIG (reference sequence). The CDR3 nucleotides are TGTGCCTGGGAGAGGGGGAAAGCTTTCTTT. It encodes CAWERGKAFF.

The CDR3 here is CASSQLREDEQFF. The CDR3 coding sequence is TGTGCCAGCAGCCAGCTCAGGGAGGATGAGCAGTTCTTC. The chain joins TRBV14 to TRBJ2-1, with D possibly matching TRBD2 (6 bases). This CDR3 spans 13 amino acids. V was clipped by 3 bases and J by 8 bases, with 11 bases between them. Germline-derived CDR1 and CDR2 are SGHDN and FVKESK. Drawing the rest from reference TRBV14 and TRBJ2-1, the complete variable domain is EAGVTQFPSHSVIEKGQTVTLRCDPISGHDNLYWYRRVMGKEIKFLLHFVKESKQDESGMPNNRFLAERTGGTYSTLKVQPAELEDSGVYFCASSQLREDEQFFGPGTRLTVL.

This clone was detected once. The chain recombines TRBV15 with TRBJ2-3, with D unclear. The ends were cut back, 0 bases at V and 2 bases at J, with 18 bases in the middle. The CDR3 loop spans 18 amino acids. Looked up from germline, CDR1 is LNHNV and CDR2 is YYDKDF (reference sequence). CDR3: CATSRDSSMSKATDTQYF. The CDR3 region has the DNA TGTGCCACCAGCAGAGATAGCAGTATGAGCAAGGCCACAGATACGCAGTATTTT.

This sequence joins TRBV30 and TRBJ1-4, with 7 nucleotides matching TRBD1. This CDR3 contains 15 residues. CDR1 and CDR2 from the germline V gene are GTSNPN and SVGIG (reference sequence). J gave up 7 bases and V 0 bases, and 8 bases lay outside the gene matches. Here the CDR3 reads CAWSVYQGEGEKLFF. CDR3 coding DNA: TGTGCCTGGAGTGTATATCAGGGGGAAGGTGAAAAACTGTTTTTT.

This clone was recorded once. V usage is TRBV11-1 and J usage is TRBJ1-1, with 8 bases lining up with TRBD1. J gave up 1 base and V 5 bases, and 9 bases lay outside the gene matches. The V gene's germline CDR1 is SGHAT and CDR2 FQDESV (reference sequence). The CDR3 contains 16 residues. In DNA, the CDR3 is TGTGCCAGCAGCACCTCAGGGGGCGTTAGGAACACTGAAGCTTTCTTT. Encoded protein: CASSTSGGVRNTEAFF.

The rearrangement uses TRBV7-2 and TRBJ1-5; D may be TRBD1 (5 bases). V was shortened by 5 bases and J by 2 bases, with 13 bases between the two germline ends. Germline loops: CDR1 SGHTA, CDR2 FQGNSA. The CDR3 sequence is 15 residues long. CDR3 nucleotide sequence: TGTGCCAGCAGCCTCAAGGTAGGGGGCAATCAGCCCCAGCATTTT. Its protein product is CASSLKVGGNQPQHF.

This clone was picked up many times. This chain links TRBV5-1 with TRBJ1-1; the D gene is possibly TRBD1 (6 bases). Germline values: CDR1 SGHRS, CDR2 YFSETQ. The V and J ends lost 4 bases and 1 base respectively, with 11 bases between them. CDR3 length: 14 residues. The chain's CDR3 is CASSTGQKNTEAFF. The CDR3 coding sequence is TGCGCCAGCAGCACAGGACAGAAGAACACTGAAGCTTTCTTT.

The chain carries TRBV11-2 and TRBJ2-2; D is possibly TRBD2 (6 bases). This CDR3 contains 14 residues. V lost 5 bases to trimming and J lost 8 bases, with 15 bases between them. The V gene's germline CDR1 is SGHAT and CDR2 FQNNGV. In nucleotides, the CDR3 is TGTGCCAGCAGCCCCCTGGCGGGAAGGGGGGAGCTGTTTTTT. Translation: CASSPLAGRGELFF.

This chain joins TRBV6-4 and TRBJ2-1; maybe TRBD2 (6 bases). V shed 3 bases and J shed 2 bases, with 11 bases lying between them. Germline loops: CDR1 MRHNA, CDR2 SNTAGT. The CDR3 loop spans 15 amino acids. CDR3 region: CASSERLDAYNEQFF. CDR3 in DNA: TGTGCCAGCAGTGAGCGACTAGATGCCTACAATGAGCAGTTCTTC.

This clone appeared a single time. This chain uses TRBV28 with TRBJ2-1; possible D gene TRBD2, 5 bases. Germline V gene lookup returns CDR1 MDHEN and CDR2 SYDVKM. The CDR3 has 14 residues. The V and J ends lost 6 bases and 2 bases respectively, with 11 bases between them. The CDR3 DNA reads as TGTGCCAGCAGCGGGGTTGCCCCCTACAATGAGCAGTTCTTC. Its protein product is CASSGVAPYNEQFF.

J is TRBJ1-2 and V is TRBV7-6, with 9 bases identical to TRBD1. Germline-derived CDR1 and CDR2 are SGHVS and FNYEAQ. The CDR3 has 13 residues. Trimming at V came to 5 bases and at J to 10 bases, leaving 8 bases not matched to a gene. CDR3 coding DNA: TGTGCCAGCAGCCCGGGGACAGGGACAAACTACACCTTC. It encodes CASSPGTGTNYTF.

This clone appeared many times. The chain uses TRBV10-1 and TRBJ1-4, with TRBD1 identical over 7 bases. CDR1 and CDR2 from the germline V gene are WNHNN and SYGVQD (reference sequence). The trim removed 10 bases at V and 7 bases at J, leaving 9 bases unmatched. The CDR3 is made up of 13 amino acids. The CDR3 sequence is CATRQGWAEKLFF. Written as DNA, the CDR3 is TGCGCCACCAGACAGGGATGGGCTGAAAAACTGTTTTTT.

The J gene is TRBJ2-2, the V gene TRBV5-4; TRBD1 agrees at 11 bases. CDR3 size: 15 residues. V shed 3 bases, J shed 5 bases, and the junction held 3 bases outside the gene matches. CDR1 and CDR2 from the germline V gene are SGHNT and YYREEE (reference sequence). This chain's CDR3 is CASSSDRGQTGELFF. The CDR3 bases are TGTGCCAGCAGCTCGGACAGGGGGCAGACCGGGGAGCTGTTTTTT.

The J gene is TRBJ1-2, the V gene TRBV19; 7 bases are shared with TRBD1. This CDR3 comprises 13 residues. With V trimmed by 8 bases and J by 1 base, 4 bases remained unmatched. Germline CDR1 and CDR2: LNHDA and SQIVND (reference sequence). The CDR3 spells CASGDSRNYGYTF. The CDR3 bases are TGTGCCAGTGGGGACAGCCGTAACTATGGCTACACCTTC.